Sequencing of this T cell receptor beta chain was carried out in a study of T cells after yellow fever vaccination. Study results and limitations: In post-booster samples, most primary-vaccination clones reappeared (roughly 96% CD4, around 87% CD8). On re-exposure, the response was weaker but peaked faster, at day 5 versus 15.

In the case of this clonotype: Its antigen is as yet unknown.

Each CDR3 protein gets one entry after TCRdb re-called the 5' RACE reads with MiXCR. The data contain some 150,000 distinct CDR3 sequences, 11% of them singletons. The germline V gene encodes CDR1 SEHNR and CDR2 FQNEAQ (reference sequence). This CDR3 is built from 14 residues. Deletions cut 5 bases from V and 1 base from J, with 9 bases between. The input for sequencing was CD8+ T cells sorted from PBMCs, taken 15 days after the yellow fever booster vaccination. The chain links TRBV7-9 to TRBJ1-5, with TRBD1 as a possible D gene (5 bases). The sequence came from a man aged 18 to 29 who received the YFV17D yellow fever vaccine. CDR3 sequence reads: CASSTRVSNQPQHF. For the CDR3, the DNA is TGTGCCAGCAGCACCAGGGTCAGCAATCAGCCCCAGCATTTT.